The entry that follows covers one T cell receptor (beta chain) sequence. What it recognizes is unknown. The data stem from a study of cytomegalovirus exposure and HLA in healthy donors. Study as a whole: For the 300 to 400 genotyped donors, 81% fell within the Caucasian-associated ancestry cluster. Regarding the study as a whole: In a later analysis, at a false discovery rate of 0.05, 15,000 to 20,000 TCR beta sequences matched HLA alleles. A later analysis, which compared TCR beta chains of equal frequency, found the HLA-associated ones more clonally expanded.

In the PCR, 60 Vbeta and 13 Jbeta primers were used. TCRdb's copy holds only in-frame clones and misses some; the assay was immunoSEQ multiplex PCR. The data show approximately 150,000 clones, with roughly 84% seen just once and around 0.96% held by the top ten. Sequencing was carried out using PBMCs. The sequence came from a young man in good health and CMV-seronegative.

DNA for the CDR3: TGTGCCAGCAGCTGGGGACAGAGGGCGAGGAACACTGAAGCTTTCTTT. It yields the protein CASSWGQRARNTEAFF. The chain carries TRBV5-6 and TRBJ1-1, with 7 bases fitting TRBD1. J gave up 1 base and V 3 bases, and 9 bases lay outside the gene matches. Germline V gene sequence: CDR1 SGHDT, CDR2 YYEEEE. The CDR3 is 16 amino acids.